These 22 T cell receptor beta chains were all obtained from the same sample, sequenced in a study of T cell responses to AZD1222 COVID-19 vaccine. Repertoires were generated with immunoSEQ multiplex PCR, while TCRdb's copy carries only in-frame clones and drops some. The profile covers around 79,000 clones, with roughly 87% appearing a single time and around 1.5% taken by the ten largest. This specimen was peripheral blood, taken on day 0 of AZD1222 vaccination. The origin of the receptors is an adult in good health.

Written as DNA, the CDR3 is TGTGCCAGCAGCTCCAGGACAGGGGAGAGCGCTGAGCAGTTCTTC. Residues: CASSSRTGESAEQFF. The rearrangement links TRBV9 to TRBJ2-1, with 9 nucleotides matching TRBD1. This CDR3 contains 15 residues. Trimming at V came to 4 bases and at J to 9 bases, leaving 11 bases not matched to a gene. Per germline, CDR1 SGDLS and CDR2 YYNGEE.

The chain recombines TRBV5-8 with TRBJ2-3; 8 bases fit TRBD1. The CDR3 is 16 residues long. With V trimmed by 0 bases and J by 2 bases, 5 bases remained unmatched. Per germline, CDR1 SGHTS and CDR2 YDEGEE. CDR3 DNA: TGTGCCAGCAGCTTGGGAAACAGGGGGAACACAGATACGCAGTATTTT. Protein product: CASSLGNRGNTDTQYF.

Remarks on this clone: Without the conserved terminal phenylalanine or tryptophan, this CDR3 likely stems from a read error. The DNA is left out, because the CDR3 cannot be placed on it with certainty; the CDR3 is given as TCRdb lists it. This chain connects TRBV2 to TRBJ1-1; the table's D call, TRBD1, has no DNA check behind it. In germline, CDR1 is SNHLY, CDR2 FYNNEI. Counting both end residues, the CDR3 totals 13 amino acids. CDR3 protein: CASRATEMGHHLC.

In its sample, this clone was seen many times. The chain employs TRBV7-9 and TRBJ1-1; 7 bases are shared with TRBD1. Germline values: CDR1 SEHNR, CDR2 FQNEAQ (reference sequence). Losses at the gene ends were 4 bases for V and 3 bases for J; bases not matched to a gene: 5. There are 14 residues in the CDR3. The CDR3, as DNA: TGTGCCAGCAGCTCCGGAGGGACAGACACTGAAGCTTTCTTT. Translating gives CASSSGGTDTEAFF.

The gene calls are TRBV7-2 and TRBJ1-2; 7 nucleotides align to TRBD1. The CDR3 runs 15 residues. Germline V CDR1 and CDR2: SGHTA, FQGNSA. J gave up 8 bases and V 1 base, and 10 bases lay outside the gene matches. The CDR3 bases are TGTGCCAGCAGCTTAGACGAAACAGGGGCACGAGGCTACACCTTC. It specifies CASSLDETGARGYTF.

The V gene is TRBV5-5, the J gene TRBJ1-1; 7 bases match TRBD1. Per the germline V gene, CDR1 is SGHKS and CDR2 is YYEKEE (reference sequence). This CDR3 spans 14 amino acids. Trimming removed 2 bases from V and 5 bases from J; junction bases left unmatched: 6. The CDR3 protein is CASSFFQGGTEAFF. The CDR3 DNA reads as TGTGCCAGCAGCTTCTTTCAGGGGGGGACTGAAGCTTTCTTT.

This clone was counted a few times. The chain joins TRBV2 to TRBJ1-1; TRBD1 is a possible D gene (5 bases). There are 13 residues in the CDR3. Germline loops: CDR1 SNHLY, CDR2 FYNNEI. The germline V and J ends were trimmed by 5 bases and 4 bases, with 11 bases remaining between them. The CDR3 DNA reads TGTGCCAGCAGTTTGGGGGTTGGCACTGAAGCTTTCTTT. Its protein is CASSLGVGTEAFF.

The V call is TRBV14, the J call TRBJ1-4; D unclear. CDR3 length equals 15 residues. CDR1 SGHDN and CDR2 FVKESK come from the germline V gene. The V end was cut by 1 base, the J end by 8 bases, with 14 bases between. The CDR3 spells CASSQVGRGGEKLFF. The CDR3 bases are TGTGCCAGCAGCCAAGTCGGCCGGGGTGGGGAAAAACTGTTTTTT.

The chain carries TRBV30 and TRBJ1-1, with no clear D. This CDR3 comprises 12 residues. Trimming cost V 5 bases and J 4 bases, with 11 bases left between them. Germline V CDR1 and CDR2: GTSNPN, SVGIG (reference sequence). CDR3 protein: CAWGLMGTEAFF. Written as DNA, the CDR3 is TGTGCCTGGGGGCTTATGGGCACTGAAGCTTTCTTT.

Points on this clone: At the DNA level, this CDR3 is encoded by other sequences in the same sample as well. The chain couples TRBV5-1 to TRBJ2-7, with D unresolved. Per the germline V gene, CDR1 is SGHRS and CDR2 is YFSETQ. Trimming removed 4 bases from V and 4 bases from J, with 6 bases in between. The CDR3 consists of 11 residues. The CDR3 region is CASSLDYEQYF. The CDR3 DNA follows: TGCGCCAGCAGCCTCGATTACGAGCAGTACTTC.

This clone has a single count. The chain joins TRBV5-6 to TRBJ1-4; TRBD1 matches 9 bases. The CDR3 has 15 amino acids. Germline trimming cut 6 bases from V and 8 bases from J; bases unmatched to any gene: 11. Germline V gene sequence: CDR1 SGHDT, CDR2 YYEEEE. This CDR3 is CASTLPTGGREKLFF. The CDR3 DNA sequence: TGTGCCAGCACCCTGCCGACAGGGGGGCGGGAAAAACTGTTTTTT.

This chain joins TRBV9 and TRBJ1-2, with no clear D. The ends were cut back, 4 bases at V and 1 base at J, with 14 bases in the middle. The CDR3 is 15 residues long. Germline V gives CDR1 SGDLS, CDR2 YYNGEE. Here the CDR3 DNA reads TGTGCCAGCAGCCCTCAGGAGGCGGTTAACTATGGCTACACCTTC. Translation gives CASSPQEAVNYGYTF. Looking up the rest from reference TRBV9 and TRBJ1-2 gives the full variable domain: DSGVTQTPKHLITATGQRVTLRCSPRSGDLSVYWYQQSLDQGLQFLIQYYNGEERAKGNILERFSAQQFPDLHSELNLSSLELGDSALYFCASSPQEAVNYGYTFGSGTRLTVV.

V gene TRBV7-2 combines with J gene TRBJ2-2; no firm D call. This CDR3 has 15 amino acids. The germline CDR1 and CDR2 sequences are SGHTA and FQGNSA. Trimming left V 3 bases short and J 8 bases short, with 16 bases between. The CDR3 region has the DNA TGTGCCAGCAGCTTTAAGGGTCCGACCGCTGGGGAGCTGTTTTTT. Residues: CASSFKGPTAGELFF. The whole variable domain, filled in from reference TRBV7-2 and TRBJ2-2, reads GAGVSQSPSNKVTEKGKDVELRCDPISGHTALYWYRQSLGQGLEFLIYFQGNSAPDKSGLPSDRFSAERTGGSVSTLTIQRTQQEDSAVYLCASSFKGPTAGELFFGEGSRLTVL.

This clone came up once. This chain links TRBV3-1 (or the pseudogene TRBV3-2) with TRBJ1-1; unclear D gene. Trimming removed 0 bases at V and 2 bases at J, with 7 bases between. Per the germline V gene, CDR1 is LGHDT and CDR2 is YNNKEL (reference sequence). The CDR3 is 14 amino acids. The CDR3 DNA follows: TGTGCCAGCAGCCAAGATCGGGCCAACACTGAAGCTTTCTTT. It yields the protein CASSQDRANTEAFF.

This chain joins TRBV19 and TRBJ1-2; TRBD1 aligns across 8 bases. The CDR3 runs 15 residues. Unmatched junction bases numbered 11, after V lost 6 bases and J lost 5 bases. Per germline, CDR1 LNHDA and CDR2 SQIVND (reference sequence). Written as DNA, the CDR3 is TGTGCCAGTAGACCCGGACAGGGCGGTTTATATGGCTACACCTTC. Its translation is CASRPGQGGLYGYTF. Filled out from reference TRBV19 and TRBJ1-2, the complete variable domain reads DGGITQSPKYLFRKEGQNVTLSCEQNLNHDAMYWYRQDPGQGLRLIYYSQIVNDFQKGDIAEGYSVSREKKESFPLTVTSAQKNPTAFYLCASRPGQGGLYGYTFGSGTRLTVV.

The chain joins TRBV6-5 to TRBJ2-3; 9 positions match TRBD1. Losses at the gene ends were 6 bases for V and 4 bases for J; bases not matched to a gene: 8. This CDR3 comprises 15 residues. Germline CDR1 and CDR2: MNHEY and SVGAGI. CDR3: CASSHRDRVSDTQYF. CDR3 coding DNA: TGTGCCAGCAGCCACCGGGACAGGGTTTCAGATACGCAGTATTTT.

The CDR3 DNA follows: TGTGCCAGCAGCTTAGGCCGAGGCCTTCAGGTCGAGACCCAGTACTTC. It is translated as CASSLGRGLQVETQYF. This rearrangement joins TRBV13 to TRBJ2-5; D unclear. The CDR3 is made up of 16 amino acids. Germline V lookup: CDR1 PRHDT, CDR2 FYEKMQ (reference sequence). V was shortened by 0 bases and J by 5 bases, with 16 bases between the two germline ends.

The chain employs TRBV10-3 and TRBJ2-7; D gene unclear. The CDR3 extends over 14 amino acids. Per germline, CDR1 ENHRY and CDR2 SYGVKD. The ends were cut back, 10 bases at V and 3 bases at J, with 19 bases in the middle. The CDR3 DNA reads as TGTGCCACCCACCAAGAGTTGGCCAGCTACGAGCAGTACTTC. Translated: CATHQELASYEQYF.

V is TRBV7-2 and J is TRBJ1-1; TRBD1 agrees at 7 bases. Germline V lookup: CDR1 SGHTA, CDR2 FQGNSA. Losses at the gene ends were 5 bases for V and 3 bases for J; bases not matched to a gene: 9. This CDR3 is built from 15 residues. CDR3 sequence: CASSPDRNWYTEAFF. Written as DNA, the CDR3 is TGTGCCAGCAGCCCGGACAGGAATTGGTACACTGAAGCTTTCTTT. The full variable domain, completed using reference TRBV7-2 and TRBJ1-1, is GAGVSQSPSNKVTEKGKDVELRCDPISGHTALYWYRQSLGQGLEFLIYFQGNSAPDKSGLPSDRFSAERTGGSVSTLTIQRTQQEDSAVYLCASSPDRNWYTEAFFGQGTRLTVV.

This chain connects TRBV6-2 or TRBV6-3 to TRBJ1-2; tentatively, D is TRBD1 (6 bases). V lost 2 bases, J lost 4 bases, and 11 bases lay in between. The CDR3 has 14 amino acids. Germline V lookup: CDR1 MNHEY, CDR2 SVGEGT. The CDR3 DNA sequence: TGTGCCAGCAGTTACGGCAGGGGCCTCTATGGCTACACCTTC. It encodes CASSYGRGLYGYTF.

The rearrangement uses TRBV19 and TRBJ2-7; D is unresolved. The V gene lost 3 bases and the J gene lost 1 base, with 10 bases spanning the gap. CDR3 size: 14 residues. Germline V gives CDR1 LNHDA, CDR2 SQIVND (reference sequence). In DNA form, the CDR3 reads TGTGCCAGTAGTATTTTAGCCAGGTCCTACGAGCAGTACTTC. Its protein product is CASSILARSYEQYF.

V usage is TRBV4-2 and J usage is TRBJ1-4, with 8 nucleotides matching TRBD1. The germline V gene has CDR1 LGHNA and CDR2 YNFKEQ. This CDR3 contains 15 residues. V was pared by 6 bases and J by 8 bases, with 11 bases of the junction left unmatched. CDR3: CASSPSGTGGEKLFF. The CDR3 coding sequence is TGTGCCAGCAGTCCCTCCGGGACAGGAGGGGAAAAACTGTTTTTT.